This entry is about one T cell receptor beta chain. This specimen belongs to a study of cytomegalovirus exposure and HLA in healthy donors. The study ran its PCR with 60 Vbeta and 13 Jbeta primers. Only in-frame clones appear in the TCRdb table, and some are missing; sequencing was by immunoSEQ multiplex PCR. This table has some 160,000 clones, 72% appearing once. Germline V lookup: CDR1 MNHNY, CDR2 SVGAGI (reference sequence). This CDR3 has 14 residues. The ends were cut back, 6 bases at V and 5 bases at J, with 13 bases in the middle. The gene calls are TRBV6-6 and TRBJ1-4, with a weak D call TRBD1 (5 bases). The TCR originated in a man aged 40-49 years in good health and CMV-seronegative. Material: PBMCs. The CDR3 bases are TGTGCCAGCAGCAGTACAGGACCGAATGAAAAACTGTTTTTT. Protein sequence: CASSSTGPNEKLFF.